Each of the 10 T cell receptor beta chains below was sequenced from the same sample in a study of beta chain features in type 1 diabetes. The authors reverse transcribed all of the isolated RNA, so sequencing captured expressed TCRB transcripts. This table comes from immunoSEQ multiplex PCR, and its TCRdb copy is limited to in-frame clones, with some not included. The sample lists about 410,000 clones, approximately 15% occurring once. Input material: naive CD4+ T cells from blood. The receptor source for this set is a man aged 30 to 39 in good health.

The chain combines TRBV29-1 with TRBJ1-3; 8 nucleotides match TRBD1. The ends lost 6 bases at V and 0 bases at J; junction bases unmatched: 7. Germline CDR1 and CDR2: SQVTM and ANQGSEA. This CDR3 has 15 amino acids. In nucleotides, the CDR3 is TGCAGCGTAGCCGGGACAGGTTTCTCTGGAAACACCATATATTTT. It is translated as CSVAGTGFSGNTIYF.

The chain employs TRBV30 and TRBJ2-3, with 9 nucleotides matching TRBD1. In germline, CDR1 is GTSNPN, CDR2 SVGIG (reference sequence). This CDR3 region has 15 residues. The V gene end was trimmed by 0 bases and the J gene end by 2 bases; junction bases not matched to a gene: 3. The CDR3 coding sequence is TGTGCCTGGAGTGTGCGGACAGGGGCCACAGATACGCAGTATTTT. Protein: CAWSVRTGATDTQYF.

This clone was counted at least ten times. The gene calls are TRBV4-1 and TRBJ1-6; weak D call: TRBD1 (5 bases). The V end was cut by 3 bases, the J end by 1 base, with 10 bases between. CDR1 is MGHRA and CDR2 is YSYEKL in the germline V gene. The CDR3 is 16 amino acids. This CDR3 reads CASSQLGESYNSPLHF. The DNA of the CDR3 is TGCGCCAGCAGCCAGCTGGGGGAGTCCTATAATTCACCCCTCCACTTT.

The genes are TRBV7-8 and TRBJ1-2; D remains unclear. Between the trimmed V and J ends, which lost 2 bases and 7 bases, there was a span of 14 bases. The CDR3 is made up of 14 amino acids. The germline V gene encodes CDR1 SGHVS and CDR2 FQNEAQ. The CDR3 DNA sequence: TGTGCCAGCAGCTTATCAGGCAAAACGGGTGGCTACACCTTC. Translating it yields CASSLSGKTGGYTF.

V gene TRBV11-1 combines with J gene TRBJ1-1; no clear D. Trimming pared 4 bases from V and 1 base from J, leaving 10 bases between. Per the germline V gene, CDR1 is SGHAT and CDR2 is FQDESV (reference sequence). The CDR3 spans 14 residues. This chain's CDR3 is CASSSRWGNTEAFF. DNA of the CDR3: TGTGCCAGCAGCTCCCGTTGGGGGAACACTGAAGCTTTCTTT.

About this clone itself: Other DNA sequences in this sample translate to the same CDR3. In DNA form, the CDR3 reads TGTGCCAGCTCACCCACGGATACGCAGTATTTT. This gives the protein CASSPTDTQYF. The chain uses TRBV18 and TRBJ2-3; D is ambiguous. Per germline, CDR1 KGHSH and CDR2 LQKENI. V lost 3 bases and J 6 bases, leaving 4 bases between the germline ends. The CDR3 has 11 amino acids.

This chain links TRBV25-1 with TRBJ2-1; D tentatively fits TRBD1 or TRBD2 (5 bases each). Germline V gene lookup returns CDR1 MGHDK and CDR2 SYGVNS. With 8 bases removed from V and 6 bases from J, the gap between germline ends came to 14 bases. The CDR3 is 13 residues long. The CDR3 DNA is TGTGCCAGCGAGGGGTCGAATCGCAATGAGCAGTTCTTC. It specifies CASEGSNRNEQFF.

The J gene is TRBJ2-7, the V gene TRBV30, with unresolved D. Trimming cost V 2 bases and J 2 bases, with 10 bases left between them. Per germline, CDR1 GTSNPN and CDR2 SVGIG (reference sequence). The length of the CDR3 is 13 residues. CDR3 residues: CAWSRTPAYEQYV. The CDR3 nucleotides read TGTGCCTGGAGTCGCACCCCGGCCTACGAGCAGTACGTC.

There are a few counts of this clone. Other DNA sequences in the same sample also yield this CDR3. This chain joins TRBV18 and TRBJ2-1; no definite D call. Trimming stripped 3 bases from V and 5 bases from J, with 5 bases between. Germline loops: CDR1 KGHSH, CDR2 LQKENI. CDR3 length equals 12 residues. CDR3: CASSPGNNEQFF. CDR3 sequence (DNA): TGTGCCAGCTCACCGGGAAACAATGAGCAGTTCTTC.

The chain couples TRBV5-4 to TRBJ2-1; TRBD2 agrees at 9 bases. CDR3 length: 16 residues. V gave up 4 bases and J gave up 0 bases; unmatched junction bases: 5. CDR1 SGHNT and CDR2 YYREEE come from the germline V gene (reference sequence). The CDR3 nucleotides are TGTGCCAGCAGCACTAGCGGGTTGAGCTCCTACAATGAGCAGTTCTTC. It specifies CASSTSGLSSYNEQFF.